These 14 T cell receptor beta chains were all obtained from the same sample, sequenced in a study of blood T cell repertoires in COVID-19. The method was immunoSEQ multiplex PCR; TCRdb's version includes in-frame clones alone and lacks a portion of them. The sample yields 130,000 to 150,000 clones, more than 75% seen once. Specimen: peripheral blood. Source of these receptors: a man aged 50-59 years who had recovered from COVID-19.

This chain joins TRBV5-1 and TRBJ1-1; D is unresolved. V lost 0 bases and J 2 bases, leaving 8 bases between the germline ends. From germline, CDR1 is SGHRS and CDR2 YFSETQ. This CDR3 spans 14 amino acids. The CDR3 protein is CASSLAPGNTEAFF. CDR3 in DNA: TGCGCCAGCAGCTTGGCGCCAGGAAACACTGAAGCTTTCTTT.

To note about this clone: This may be a read error: a much more frequent sequence differs by one nucleotide. The rearrangement joins TRBV6-6 to TRBJ1-2, with 8 bases aligning to TRBD1. This CDR3 has 14 residues. V shed 2 bases, J shed 2 bases, and the junction held 1 base outside the gene matches. Germline values: CDR1 MNHNY, CDR2 SVGAGI (reference sequence). For the CDR3, the DNA is TGTGCCAGCAGTTACAGGGACAGGAACTATGGCTACACCTTC. It encodes CASSYRDRNYGYTF.

In this sample, this clone turned up once. This rearrangement joins TRBV6-6 to TRBJ1-2, with TRBD1 identical over 7 bases. CDR3 length: 14 residues. V dropped 2 bases and J dropped 8; count of bases not matched to a gene: 8. CDR1 and CDR2 (germline): MNHNY, SVGAGI (reference sequence). CDR3 protein: CASSYEGAGLGYTF. DNA for the CDR3: TGTGCCAGCAGTTACGAGGGGGCTGGGTTGGGCTACACCTTC.

This chain links TRBV6-5 with TRBJ2-1; 9 bases align to TRBD1. After removal of 6 bases from V and 4 bases from J, the junction contained 4 bases not matched to a gene. The CDR3 is 14 amino acids. Germline-derived CDR1 and CDR2 are MNHEY and SVGAGI. The CDR3 spells CASSWDRVYNEQFF. The CDR3 nucleotides are TGTGCCAGCAGCTGGGACAGGGTATACAATGAGCAGTTCTTC.

The V call is TRBV6-6, the J call TRBJ1-3, with unresolved D. Germline CDR1 reads MNHNY; CDR2 reads SVGAGI (reference sequence). Trimming left V 2 bases short and J 0 bases short, with 8 bases between. The CDR3 totals 15 residues. CDR3 loop: CASSYLLSSGNTIYF. The CDR3 DNA follows: TGTGCCAGCAGTTACCTCCTGAGCTCTGGAAACACCATATATTTT.

This chain joins TRBV11-2 and TRBJ2-1; TRBD2 agrees at 15 bases. Germline-derived CDR1 and CDR2 are SGHAT and FQNNGV. This CDR3 is 19 amino acids long. V shed 5 bases and J 0 bases; nucleotides not matched to a gene: 8. The CDR3 nucleotides read TGTGCCAGCAGCAAGAGGGGACTAGCGGGGGGTTCCTCCTACAATGAGCAGTTCTTC. Translation gives CASSKRGLAGGSSYNEQFF.

J is TRBJ1-5 and V is TRBV19, with D perhaps TRBD1 (6 bases). The V and J ends lost 3 bases and 7 bases respectively, with 16 bases between them. Per germline, CDR1 LNHDA and CDR2 SQIVND (reference sequence). The CDR3 length is 15 residues. Written as DNA, the CDR3 is TGTGCCAGTAGTATTCCCCCAGGGGTGGGGCAGCCCCAGCATTTT. This codes for CASSIPPGVGQPQHF.

CDR3 nucleotides: TGTGCCAGCAGTTCGACAGGACCCTACGAGCAGTACTTC. Its protein is CASSSTGPYEQYF. The chain combines TRBV2 with TRBJ2-7, with a weak D call TRBD1 (6 bases). The CDR3 spans 13 residues. Looked up from germline, CDR1 is SNHLY and CDR2 is FYNNEI. V was cut by 5 bases and J by 2 bases, with 10 bases left in between.

V gene TRBV3-1 (or the pseudogene TRBV3-2) combines with J gene TRBJ1-1; no definite D call. V was pared by 0 bases and J by 7 bases, with 9 bases between. Germline CDR1 is LGHDT and CDR2 is YNNKEL (reference sequence). The CDR3 extends over 13 amino acids. The CDR3 loop is CASSQERSVEAFF. As DNA, the CDR3 is TGTGCCAGCAGCCAAGAGAGATCGGTTGAAGCTTTCTTT.

The V gene is TRBV4-3, the J gene TRBJ1-1, with 8 positions matching TRBD1. CDR1 is LGHNA and CDR2 is YSLEER in the germline V gene. Trimming at V came to 4 bases and at J to 1 base, leaving 2 bases not matched to a gene. CDR3 length equals 14 residues. The CDR3 here is CASSLDRGNTEAFF. The DNA for the CDR3 is TGCGCCAGCAGCCTCGACAGGGGGAACACTGAAGCTTTCTTT.

The V gene is TRBV2, the J gene TRBJ1-4; D gene uncertain. V dropped 9 bases and J dropped 3 bases, with 14 bases sitting between them. This CDR3 has 14 amino acids. Germline V lookup: CDR1 SNHLY, CDR2 FYNNEI. CDR3 region: CASQNELANEKLFF. For the CDR3, the DNA is TGTGCCAGTCAAAATGAGCTGGCTAATGAAAAACTGTTTTTT.

The CDR3 nucleotides are TGTGCCAGCAGCCAAGATGGTGCAGGCGGGTATGGCTACACCTTC. Its translation: CASSQDGAGGYGYTF. The chain combines TRBV4-2 with TRBJ1-2; D unresolved. Germline CDR1 LGHNA, CDR2 YNFKEQ. The CDR3 spans 15 residues. V lost 0 bases and J 5 bases, leaving 13 bases between the germline ends.

This clone showed up just a few times. This chain connects TRBV2 to TRBJ1-2; D is perhaps TRBD1 (5 bases). The CDR3 has 14 residues. The germline gives CDR1 SNHLY, CDR2 FYNNEI. Trimming removed 5 bases at V and 2 bases at J, with 12 bases between. The CDR3 nucleotides read TGTGCCAGCAGTCAGATGCAGGGAAACTATGGCTACACCTTC. It translates to CASSQMQGNYGYTF.

The sample holds a few counts of this clone. V is TRBV5-1 and J is TRBJ2-1; D remains unclear. Trimming removed 1 base from V and 7 bases from J, with 12 bases in between. Germline V CDR1 and CDR2: SGHRS, YFSETQ. This CDR3 has 14 amino acids. CDR3 region: CASSLNQLVNEQFF. In DNA, the CDR3 is TGCGCCAGCAGCTTGAATCAACTCGTTAATGAGCAGTTCTTC.